This TCR beta chain derives from a study of T cell responses to AZD1222 COVID-19 vaccine. About the research overall: The analysis combined second doses at about 4 or about 12 weeks. Overall study findings and caveats: Rises in breadth and depth of Spike-specific TCRs came after two AZD1222 doses. Epitopes outside B.1.351 and B.1.1.7 mutated regions reportedly drew nearly half of spike TCRs. Clonal diversity may have been underestimated, and the donors were mostly white British, with more females than males.

Turning to this clone: Its antigen remains unidentified.

Produced via immunoSEQ multiplex PCR; TCRdb's table is partial and in-frame only. The repertoire consists of more than 110,000 clones, with roughly 90% occurring once and the leading ten covering about 3%. Germline V lookup: CDR1 SGHTA, CDR2 FQGTGA. The CDR3 runs to 15 residues. J was trimmed by 5 bases and V by 3 bases; bases with no gene match: 4. This TCR was sampled from an adult in good health. Sequenced material: peripheral blood, taken on day 0 of AZD1222 vaccination. The V call is TRBV7-3, the J call TRBJ2-5, with TRBD2 identical over 12 bases. The CDR3 coding sequence is TGTGCCAGCAGCTTTTCTAGCGGGAGGGGGGAGACCCAGTACTTC. Its protein product is CASSFSSGRGETQYF.